There are a few counts of the clone carrying this T cell receptor beta chain. Its target is not known. The data were taken from a study of response to subunit inactivated influenza vaccine. General study results and limits: Each seasonal flu vaccination may recruit only limited new T cells, authors suggested.

The CDR3 spans 13 residues. CDR1 is KGHDR, CDR2 SFDVKD, per germline. V was trimmed by 9 bases and J by 3 bases, leaving 13 bases between them. In TCRdb, the RT-PCR reads were re-called with MiXCR into one record per CDR3 protein. The data hold around 490,000 distinct CDR3 sequences, with about 7.6% observed a single time. The sequences come from PBMCs from blood, collected less than 30 months after vaccination. This rearrangement joins TRBV24-1 to TRBJ2-5; D perhaps matches TRBD1 (6 bases). This sequence was found in a man aged 50 to 69 who received an inactivated influenza vaccine. The CDR3 loop reads CATGEQGKETQYF. The CDR3 DNA reads as TGTGCCACCGGGGAACAGGGAAAAGAGACCCAGTACTTC.